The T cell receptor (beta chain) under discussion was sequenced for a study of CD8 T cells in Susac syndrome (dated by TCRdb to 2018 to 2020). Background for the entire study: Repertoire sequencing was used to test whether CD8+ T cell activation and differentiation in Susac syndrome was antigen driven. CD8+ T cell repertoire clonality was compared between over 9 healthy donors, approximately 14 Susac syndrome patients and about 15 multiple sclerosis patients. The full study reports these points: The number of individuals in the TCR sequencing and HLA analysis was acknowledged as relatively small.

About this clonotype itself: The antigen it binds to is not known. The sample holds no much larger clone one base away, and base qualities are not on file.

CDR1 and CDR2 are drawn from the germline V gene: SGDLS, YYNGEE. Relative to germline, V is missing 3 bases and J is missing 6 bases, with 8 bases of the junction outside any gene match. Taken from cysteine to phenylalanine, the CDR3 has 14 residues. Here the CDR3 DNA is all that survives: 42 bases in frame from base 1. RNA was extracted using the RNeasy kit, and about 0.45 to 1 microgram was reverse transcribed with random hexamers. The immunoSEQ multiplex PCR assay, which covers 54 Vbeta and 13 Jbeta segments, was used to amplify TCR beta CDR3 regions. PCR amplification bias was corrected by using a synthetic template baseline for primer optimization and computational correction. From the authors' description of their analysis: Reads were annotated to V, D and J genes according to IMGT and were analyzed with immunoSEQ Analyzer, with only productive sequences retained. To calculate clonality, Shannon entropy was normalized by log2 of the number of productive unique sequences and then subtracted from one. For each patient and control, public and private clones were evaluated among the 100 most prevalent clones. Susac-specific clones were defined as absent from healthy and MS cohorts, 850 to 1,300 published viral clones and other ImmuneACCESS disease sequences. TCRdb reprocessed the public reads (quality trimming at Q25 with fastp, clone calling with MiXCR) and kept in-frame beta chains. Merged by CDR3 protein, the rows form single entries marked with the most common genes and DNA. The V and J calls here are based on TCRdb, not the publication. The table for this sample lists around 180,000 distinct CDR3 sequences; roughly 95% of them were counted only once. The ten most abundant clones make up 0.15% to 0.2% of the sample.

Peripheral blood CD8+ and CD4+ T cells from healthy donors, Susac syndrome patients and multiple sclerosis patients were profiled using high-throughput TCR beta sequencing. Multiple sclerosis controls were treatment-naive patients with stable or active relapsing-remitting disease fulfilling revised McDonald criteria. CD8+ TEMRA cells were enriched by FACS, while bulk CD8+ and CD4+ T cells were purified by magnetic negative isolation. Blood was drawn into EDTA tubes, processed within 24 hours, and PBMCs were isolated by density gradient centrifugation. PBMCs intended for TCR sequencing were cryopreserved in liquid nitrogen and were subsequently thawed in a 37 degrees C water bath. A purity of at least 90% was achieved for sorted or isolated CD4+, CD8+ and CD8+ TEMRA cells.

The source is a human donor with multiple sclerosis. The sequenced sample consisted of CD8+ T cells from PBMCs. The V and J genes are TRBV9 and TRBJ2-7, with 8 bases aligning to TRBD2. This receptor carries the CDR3 CASSAGGLGAEQYF. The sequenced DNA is TGTGCCAGCAGCGCGGGGGGGCTCGGCGCCGAGCAGTACTTC.